This TCR beta chain derives from a study of patients and donors after allogeneic stem cell transplantation. This clonotype was counted at least ten times. TCRdb recomputed calls from the RT-PCR reads with MiXCR, one row per CDR3 protein. The sample holds approximately 150,000 distinct CDR3 sequences, approximately 28% seen once. There are 16 residues in the CDR3. V lost 4 bases, J lost 8 bases, and 13 bases stayed unmatched. Germline CDR1 and CDR2: SEHNR and FQNEAQ (reference sequence). The specimen was blood, either unsorted or a sorted T cell fraction (not recorded which). V gene TRBV7-9 combines with J gene TRBJ1-2, with TRBD1 identical over 10 bases. This TCR was sampled from a human donor who was either an allogeneic HSCT recipient or a stem cell or donor lymphocyte infusion donor (not recorded which). It is not recorded whose cells these are; they may come from a transplant donor. CDR3 sequence: CASSSRGQGNIWGYTF. The CDR3, as DNA: TGTGCCAGCAGCTCACGGGGACAGGGGAACATTTGGGGCTACACCTTC. Using reference TRBV7-9 and TRBJ1-2 for the parts outside the CDR3, the full variable domain is DTGVSQNPRHKITKRGQNVTFRCDPISEHNRLYWYRQTLGQGPEFLTYFQNEAQLEKSRLLSDRFSAERPKGSFSTLEIQRTEQGDSAMYLCASSSRGQGNIWGYTFGSGTRLTVV.